Each of the 2 T cell receptor beta chains below was sequenced from the same sample in a study of cytomegalovirus exposure and HLA in healthy donors. PCR was performed using 60 Vbeta and 13 Jbeta primers. Sequencing used immunoSEQ multiplex PCR; TCRdb keeps in-frame clones, though not all of them. Among some 200,000 clones, roughly 73% were seen once, and the ten largest hold 1.8%. Sequenced input: PBMCs. Source of these receptors: a woman in her twenties or thirties in good health and CMV-seronegative.

CDR3 bases: TGTGCCATCAGTCCGCAGGGTTACAATGAGCAGTTCTTC. It specifies CAISPQGYNEQFF. The gene calls are TRBV10-3 and TRBJ2-1, with a tentative D call TRBD1 (5 bases). V gave up 5 bases and J gave up 4 bases, with 9 bases separating them. Germline values: CDR1 ENHRY, CDR2 SYGVKD. This CDR3 is built from 13 residues.

The rearrangement uses TRBV11-2 and TRBJ2-7; D gene ambiguous. Trimming took off 4 bases at V and 2 bases at J, with 9 bases between the two ends. CDR3 length equals 13 residues. The germline gives CDR1 SGHAT, CDR2 FQNNGV. The CDR3 DNA follows: TGTGCCAGCAGCTCTTTGCGGACCTACGAGCAGTACTTC. Encoded protein: CASSSLRTYEQYF.